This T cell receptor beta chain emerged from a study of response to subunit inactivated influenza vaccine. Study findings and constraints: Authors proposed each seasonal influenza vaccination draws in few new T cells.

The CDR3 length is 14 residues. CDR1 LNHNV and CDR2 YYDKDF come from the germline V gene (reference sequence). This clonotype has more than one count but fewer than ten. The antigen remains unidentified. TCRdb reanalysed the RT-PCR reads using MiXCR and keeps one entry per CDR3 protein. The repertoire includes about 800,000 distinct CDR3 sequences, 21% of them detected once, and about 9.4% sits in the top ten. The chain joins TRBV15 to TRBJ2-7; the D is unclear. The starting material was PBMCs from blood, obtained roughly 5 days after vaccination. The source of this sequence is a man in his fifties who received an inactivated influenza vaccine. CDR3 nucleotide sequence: TGTGCTACGAACATTACCACGTCCCTATACGAGCAGTACTTC. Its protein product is CATNITTSLYEQYF.